The 21 T cell receptor beta chains given below trace back to one sample, sequenced in a study of blood T cells in healthy people across ages. The second PCR ran roughly 7 to 12 cycles with a sample-barcoded 5' primer and J-beta primers. TCRdb processed the 5' RACE reads anew with MiXCR; each CDR3 protein has one entry. The table has around 750,000 distinct CDR3 sequences, about 55% seen once. The source material was blood. These receptors all come from an elderly man in good health.

V and J are TRBV10-3 and TRBJ2-3; 7 bases map to TRBD2. Germline V gene sequence: CDR1 ENHRY, CDR2 SYGVKD. The CDR3 totals 14 residues. V gave up 11 bases and J gave up 0 bases; unmatched junction bases: 8. The CDR3 nucleotides read TGTGCCTCCCGGCGGGGGACTAGCACAGATACGCAGTATTTT. Its translation is CASRRGTSTDTQYF.

The J gene is TRBJ2-5, the V gene TRBV29-1; 7 nucleotides align to TRBD2. From germline, CDR1 is SQVTM and CDR2 ANQGSEA. V was pared by 4 bases and J by 5 bases, with 7 bases of the junction left unmatched. This CDR3 spans 13 amino acids. CDR3 sequence (DNA): TGCAGCGTTGGGCGGGGAGGGTCGGAGACCCAGTACTTC. Its translation: CSVGRGGSETQYF.

This clonotype was observed a few times. V and J are TRBV5-5 and TRBJ1-5; no reliable D call. The germline V gene has CDR1 SGHKS and CDR2 YYEKEE (reference sequence). Trimming removed 7 bases at V and 2 bases at J, with 19 bases between. This CDR3 region has 16 residues. This CDR3 is CASSPLVTPGNQPQHF. CDR3 coding DNA: TGTGCCAGCTCCCCCCTGGTAACCCCAGGCAATCAGCCCCAGCATTTT.

This chain connects TRBV9 to TRBJ2-1; D may be TRBD1 (6 bases). V was pared by 0 bases and J by 1 base, with 8 bases between. The length of the CDR3 is 15 residues. CDR1 is SGDLS and CDR2 is YYNGEE in the germline V gene. The CDR3 DNA reads TGTGCCAGCAGCGTAGAGGGGGAGTCCTACAATGAGCAGTTCTTC. It specifies CASSVEGESYNEQFF.

This clonotype was counted a few times. V and J are TRBV5-1 and TRBJ2-1; 7 bases are shared with TRBD1. The CDR3 is made up of 16 amino acids. J lost 4 bases, V lost 4 bases, and 11 bases had no gene match. Germline lookup yields CDR1 SGHRS and CDR2 YFSETQ. CDR3: CASSLSVGTEYNEQFF. The CDR3 DNA follows: TGCGCCAGCAGCCTTAGCGTTGGGACAGAGTACAATGAGCAGTTCTTC.

The rearrangement links TRBV20-1 to TRBJ2-1; D tentatively reads TRBD1 or TRBD2 (5 bases each). Trimming took 8 bases from V and 4 from J, leaving 12 bases between them. The CDR3 contains 12 residues. From germline, CDR1 is DFQATT and CDR2 SNEGSKA (reference sequence). The CDR3 here is CSPRGKYNEQFF. CDR3 in DNA: TGCAGTCCACGGGGCAAATACAATGAGCAGTTCTTC.

The chain carries TRBV7-2 and TRBJ2-7; the match to TRBD1 covers 8 bases. Germline V CDR1 and CDR2: SGHTA, FQGNSA. V trimming: 4 bases; J trimming: 10 bases; junction bases outside the gene matches: 9. CDR3 length: 13 amino acids. CDR3 loop: CASSSGTQGAQYF. For the CDR3, the DNA is TGTGCCAGCAGCTCTGGGACCCAGGGGGCCCAGTACTTC.

The V call is TRBV2, the J call TRBJ1-5, with a tentative D call TRBD1 (6 bases). The germline V and J ends were trimmed by 6 bases and 5 bases, with 11 bases remaining between them. This CDR3 is built from 13 residues. The V gene's germline CDR1 is SNHLY and CDR2 FYNNEI. As DNA, the CDR3 is TGTGCCAGCAGCGCACGGACAGATCAGCCCCAGCATTTT. Amino acid sequence: CASSARTDQPQHF.

This chain connects TRBV2 to TRBJ1-5, with a weak D call TRBD1 (5 bases). Germline V gene data show CDR1 as SNHLY and CDR2 as FYNNEI. Trimming took off 5 bases at V and 0 bases at J, with 11 bases between the two ends. The CDR3 extends over 15 amino acids. The CDR3 DNA sequence: TGTGCCAGCAGTCGGACAAGTATTAGCAATCAGCCCCAGCATTTT. This encodes CASSRTSISNQPQHF.

The rearrangement links TRBV27 to TRBJ1-6, with TRBD1 identical over 8 bases. Germline-derived CDR1 and CDR2 are MNHEY and SMNVEV (reference sequence). The CDR3 is made up of 16 amino acids. Losses at the gene ends were 5 bases for V and 0 bases for J; bases not matched to a gene: 3. The CDR3 DNA reads as TGTGCCAGCAGTCTCGGACAGGGCTCCTATAATTCACCCCTCCACTTT. Its protein product is CASSLGQGSYNSPLHF.

This clonotype showed up many times. The gene calls are TRBV5-1 and TRBJ2-5, with a weak D call TRBD1 (5 bases). Germline V gene lookup returns CDR1 SGHRS and CDR2 YFSETQ. V lost 0 bases and J 5 bases, leaving 8 bases between the germline ends. The CDR3 covers 13 residues. The CDR3 spells CASSLAGMETQYF. Here the CDR3 DNA reads TGCGCCAGCAGCTTGGCAGGGATGGAGACCCAGTACTTC. Using reference TRBV5-1 and TRBJ2-5 for the parts outside the CDR3, the full variable domain is KAGVTQTPRYLIKTRGQQVTLSCSPISGHRSVSWYQQTPGQGLQFLFEYFSETQRNKGNFPGRFSGRQFSNSRSEMNVSTLELGDSALYLCASSLAGMETQYFGPGTRLLVL.

The sample holds a few counts of this clonotype. This rearrangement joins TRBV9 to TRBJ2-7, with 15 bases fitting TRBD2. V shed 6 bases, J shed 0 bases, and the junction held 7 bases outside the gene matches. The V gene's germline CDR1 is SGDLS and CDR2 YYNGEE. The CDR3 length is 17 residues. The CDR3 DNA is TGTGCCAGCACCAAAGGACTAGCGGGAGGGAACTCCTACGAGCAGTACTTC. It encodes CASTKGLAGGNSYEQYF.

This clonotype has a count of ten or more. The chain employs TRBV29-1 and TRBJ2-6, with D unresolved. There are 15 residues in the CDR3. Germline V gives CDR1 SQVTM, CDR2 ANQGSEA. The DNA for the CDR3 is TGCAGTTCCCTCGGGTCTAGCTCTGGGGCCAACGTCCTGACTTTC. It codes for CSSLGSSSGANVLTF.

The chain uses TRBV20-1 and TRBJ2-7; 8 positions agree with TRBD2. CDR1 DFQATT and CDR2 SNEGSKA come from the germline V gene (reference sequence). The trim removed 6 bases at V and 1 base at J, leaving 8 bases unmatched. The CDR3 is 14 amino acids. The CDR3: CSATGAGGSYEQYF. In DNA, the CDR3 is TGCAGTGCGACGGGGGCGGGAGGATCCTACGAGCAGTACTTC.

The CDR3 reads CASSKGGGRIYEQYF. CDR3 sequence (DNA): TGTGCCAGCAGCAAAGGGGGGGGGCGCATCTACGAGCAGTACTTC. This chain links TRBV21-1 with TRBJ2-7; whether TRBD1, the table's D call, matches the DNA was not checked. TRBV21-1 is a pseudogene segment. The length of the CDR3 is 15 residues.

This chain links TRBV18 with TRBJ2-5, with D maybe TRBD2 (6 bases). TRBJ2-7 explains the end of the DNA better; the J call may be wrong. In germline, CDR1 is KGHSH, CDR2 LQKENI. The CDR3 extends over 20 amino acids. CDR3 bases: TGTGCCAGCTCACCGGGATTGGGAGCGGAAACGCCGCGGGGATCCTACGAGCAGTACTTC. Encoded protein: CASSPGLGAETPRGSYEQYF.

J is TRBJ1-2 and V is TRBV21-1; TRBD1 is the table's D call, not checked against the DNA. TRBV21-1 is marked as a pseudogene. This CDR3 is 17 amino acids long. The CDR3 loop reads CASSKFRDSPVPGGYTF. The DNA for the CDR3 is TGTGCCAGCAGCAAATTTCGTGACAGCCCCGTCCCTGGAGGCTACACCTTC.

This clonotype was found a few times. This chain joins TRBV12-3 or TRBV12-4 and TRBJ2-1, with D tentatively TRBD1 or TRBD2 (5 bases each). The CDR3 is 15 residues long. The V and J ends lost 6 bases and 6 bases respectively, with 18 bases between them. The CDR3 spells CASRPGTLNSNEQFF. CDR3 sequence (DNA): TGTGCCAGCAGACCCGGGACCCTCAACTCCAATGAGCAGTTCTTC.

This rearrangement joins TRBV29-1 to TRBJ2-1; 10 positions agree with TRBD2. The CDR3 sequence is 13 residues long. The junction had 5 bases not matched to a gene; V was cut back by 6 bases and J by 6 bases. The germline gives CDR1 SQVTM, CDR2 ANQGSEA. The DNA of the CDR3 is TGCAGCGTGGGACTAGCGAGTAGCAATGAGCAGTTCTTC. Translating it yields CSVGLASSNEQFF.

The chain is built from TRBV6-1 and TRBJ1-2, with 9 bases matching TRBD1. This CDR3 comprises 14 residues. The germline V gene has CDR1 MNHNS and CDR2 SASEGT. The V segment lost 3 bases and the J segment 8 bases; nucleotides outside the gene matches: 7. CDR3 residues: CASSEAGTGLGYTF. CDR3 bases: TGTGCCAGCAGTGAGGCCGGGACAGGGTTGGGCTACACCTTC.

This clonotype was detected ten times or more. This chain joins TRBV4-1 and TRBJ2-7; D might be TRBD1 or TRBD2, each matching 5 bases. The length of the CDR3 is 12 residues. V was clipped by 5 bases and J by 6 bases, with 11 bases between them. Germline V gene data show CDR1 as MGHRA and CDR2 as YSYEKL. CDR3 DNA: TGCGCCAGCAGCAGCAGTGGGGGCGAGCAGTACTTC. Its translation: CASSSSGGEQYF.